These 11 T cell receptor beta chains were sequenced from one sample in a study of T cells in tumors and immune-related adverse events. Measured with immunoSEQ multiplex PCR; TCRdb has only the in-frame clones, and not every one. The data contain around 10,000 clones, around 92% of them singletons. Sequenced here: lymph node tissue, sampled from a patient treated with anti-PD-1 therapy. Receptors were obtained from a female donor with metastatic renal cell carcinoma.

The V call is TRBV6-1, the J call TRBJ1-5; 9 bases map to TRBD1. V gave up 6 bases and J gave up 5 bases; unmatched junction bases: 5. The germline V gene has CDR1 MNHNS and CDR2 SASEGT. CDR3 size: 14 residues. This CDR3 reads CASRGQGFYQPQHF. CDR3 sequence (DNA): TGTGCCAGCAGGGGACAGGGATTTTATCAGCCCCAGCATTTT.

The chain employs TRBV9 and TRBJ2-7, with unresolved D. V was pared by 0 bases and J by 5 bases, with 12 bases between. There are 14 residues in the CDR3. Germline CDR1 is SGDLS and CDR2 is YYNGEE. This chain's CDR3 is CASSVGVGLNEQYF. CDR3 nucleotides: TGTGCCAGCAGCGTAGGGGTGGGTTTGAACGAGCAGTACTTC.

The CDR3 protein is CASSATLAGGYEQYF. In nucleotides, the CDR3 is TGTGCCAGCAGCGCAACCCTAGCGGGAGGCTACGAGCAGTACTTC. The chain employs TRBV25-1 and TRBJ2-7; 11 positions agree with TRBD2. Germline V gene sequence: CDR1 MGHDK, CDR2 SYGVNS. CDR3 length: 15 amino acids. V dropped 6 bases and J dropped 3; count of bases not matched to a gene: 7.

This clone appeared once. The chain is built from TRBV11-3 and TRBJ1-1, with a possible D match to TRBD1 (5 bases). V shed 1 base and J shed 3 bases, with 9 bases lying between them. Looked up from germline, CDR1 is SGHNT and CDR2 is YENEEA. This CDR3 has 14 amino acids. The CDR3 nucleotides read TGTGCCAGCAGCTTAGGGGGACTTTACACTGAAGCTTTCTTT. The encoded protein is CASSLGGLYTEAFF.

The V call is TRBV5-1, the J call TRBJ2-7; perhaps TRBD2 as D (5 bases). This CDR3 is 14 amino acids long. V shed 0 bases and J shed 2 bases, with 9 bases lying between them. The germline V gene has CDR1 SGHRS and CDR2 YFSETQ. CDR3 region: CASSLEGAPYEQYF. The CDR3 nucleotides are TGCGCCAGCAGCTTGGAGGGAGCGCCCTACGAGCAGTACTTC.

The chain has TRBV7-2 and TRBJ1-2; D gene unclear. The V end lost 5 bases, the J end lost 7 bases, and 11 bases lay between the germline ends. Germline CDR1 SGHTA, CDR2 FQGNSA. The CDR3 is 12 amino acids. CDR3 DNA: TGTGCCAGCAGCGACTCGACTATTGGCTACACCTTC. Translation gives CASSDSTIGYTF. Looking up the rest from reference TRBV7-2 and TRBJ1-2 gives the full variable domain: GAGVSQSPSNKVTEKGKDVELRCDPISGHTALYWYRQSLGQGLEFLIYFQGNSAPDKSGLPSDRFSAERTGGSVSTLTIQRTQQEDSAVYLCASSDSTIGYTFGSGTRLTVV.

This clone was recorded once. The chain has TRBV4-1 and TRBJ1-2; D remains ambiguous. Looked up from germline, CDR1 is MGHRA and CDR2 is YSYEKL. Deletions cut 4 bases from V and 0 bases from J, with 21 bases between. The CDR3 runs 18 residues. The CDR3 DNA reads TGCGCCAGCAGCCCCAATCCCTCGGGCCTCCTAGCTAACTATGGCTACACCTTC. It is translated as CASSPNPSGLLANYGYTF.

The rearrangement joins TRBV18 to TRBJ2-1; D is possibly TRBD1 or TRBD2 (5 bases each). The CDR3 runs 15 residues. Trimming removed 6 bases at V and 1 base at J, with 13 bases between. The germline V gene has CDR1 KGHSH and CDR2 LQKENI. The CDR3 sequence is CASSSRDGSYNEQFF. CDR3 DNA: TGTGCCAGCTCGTCCCGGGACGGATCCTACAATGAGCAGTTCTTC. Based on the CDR3 plus reference TRBV18 and TRBJ2-1, the full variable domain is NAGVMQNPRHLVRRRGQEARLRCSPMKGHSHVYWYRQLPEEGLKFMVYLQKENIIDESGMPKERFSAEFPKEGPSILRIQQVVRGDSAAYFCASSSRDGSYNEQFFGPGTRLTVL.

To note about this clone: At one end the junction does not follow the germline gene, possibly because of a read error. This chain links TRBV7-7 with TRBJ2-5; tentative D call: TRBD1 (6 bases). Germline V gene sequence: CDR1 SSHAT, CDR2 FNYEAQ (reference sequence). The CDR3 totals 13 residues. The CDR3 loop is CASSVGTFETQYF. CDR3 DNA: TGTGCTAGCAGCGTTGGGACATTCGAGACCCAGTACTTC.

V and J are TRBV4-1 and TRBJ2-5; a weak D match, TRBD2 (5 bases). V was trimmed by 1 base and J by 2 bases, leaving 11 bases between them. This CDR3 is 15 amino acids long. The germline gives CDR1 MGHRA, CDR2 YSYEKL. The CDR3 loop reads CASSQGVQRQETQYF. CDR3 in DNA: TGCGCCAGCAGCCAAGGGGTCCAGCGGCAAGAGACCCAGTACTTC.

The gene calls are TRBV7-2 and TRBJ2-3; D is ambiguous. Deletions cut 5 bases from V and 2 bases from J, with 11 bases between. CDR3 length equals 14 residues. The germline V gene encodes CDR1 SGHTA and CDR2 FQGNSA. CDR3 protein: CASSQDWNTDTQYF. The DNA of the CDR3 is TGTGCCAGCAGCCAAGACTGGAACACAGATACGCAGTATTTT.